This T cell receptor beta chain derives from a study of cytomegalovirus exposure and HLA in healthy donors. The CDR3 covers 14 residues. The germline V and J ends were trimmed by 6 bases and 10 bases, with 18 bases remaining between them. Germline-derived CDR1 and CDR2 are SGHTA and FQGNSA. Vbeta (60) and Jbeta (13) primers were used in the PCR. In the authors' workflow: Roughly 9.9 million shared chains were among the about 80 million unique TCR beta chains that a later analysis counted. The assay was immunoSEQ multiplex PCR, and TCRdb's table has in-frame clones only and misses some. D and trimming come from the DNA, and the V and J calls and clone size come from that table. The table has 220,000 or so clones, around 83% seen once; the top ten hold 2.5% to 3.5%.

This sequence joins TRBV7-2 and TRBJ1-4; tentatively, D is TRBD1 (6 bases). The sample comprised PBMCs. This sequence originates from a woman aged 40 to 50 in good health and CMV-seronegative. The CDR3 loop reads CASRLTGLSGKLFF. The CDR3 coding sequence is TGTGCCAGCAGGTTGACAGGATTATCGGGAAAACTGTTTTTT.